This TCR beta chain was captured by sequencing in a study of blood T cell repertoires in COVID-19. Study as a whole: Collection of acute and convalescent COVID-19 samples took place in the United States, Italy and Spain. From T cells, B-cell-depleted T cells, or PBMCs came the material, which was cDNA or gDNA.

J lost 7 bases, V lost 3 bases, and 8 bases had no gene match. The CDR3 has 15 amino acids. The germline CDR1 and CDR2 sequences are MDHEN and SYDVKM. Under the authors' procedure: Amplification of reference gene primers provided the estimated nucleated cell counts. TCRdb's table, derived via immunoSEQ multiplex PCR, lists solely in-frame clones and lacks some. The V and J calls and clone size were taken over from that table, and D and trimming were inferred from the DNA. The sample records approximately 240,000 clones, 85% being singletons. This clonotype was sampled from a woman in her sixties or seventies with active or convalescent COVID-19. The V call is TRBV28, the J call TRBJ1-2, with TRBD1 identical over 10 bases. The sequencing input was peripheral blood. This chain's CDR3 is CASSLGQGFNFGYTF. The CDR3 nucleotides read TGTGCCAGCAGTTTGGGACAGGGGTTTAATTTTGGCTACACCTTC.